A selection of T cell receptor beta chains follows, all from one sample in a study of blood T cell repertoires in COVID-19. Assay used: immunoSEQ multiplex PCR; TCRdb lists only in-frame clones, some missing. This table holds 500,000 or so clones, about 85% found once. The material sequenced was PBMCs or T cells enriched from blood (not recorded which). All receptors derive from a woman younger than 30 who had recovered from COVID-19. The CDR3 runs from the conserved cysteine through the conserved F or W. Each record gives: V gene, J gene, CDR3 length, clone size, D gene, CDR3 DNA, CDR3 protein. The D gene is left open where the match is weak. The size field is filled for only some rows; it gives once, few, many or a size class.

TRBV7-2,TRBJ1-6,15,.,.,TGTGCCAGCAGCCCAGGACTGGGGGAGGTTTCCCCCCTCCACTTT,CASSPGLGEVSPLHF
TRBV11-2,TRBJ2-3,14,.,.,TGTGCCAGCACCCTGGACTACCGCACAGATACGCAGTATTTT,CASTLDYRTDTQYF
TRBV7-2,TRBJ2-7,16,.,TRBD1,TGTGCCAGCAGCCCGAGACAGGGGGAATTTACCTACGAGCAGTACTTC,CASSPRQGEFTYEQYF
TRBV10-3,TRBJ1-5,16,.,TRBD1,TGTGCCATCAGTGAAACGACCGGGACAGTCAATCAGCCCCAGCATTTT,CAISETTGTVNQPQHF
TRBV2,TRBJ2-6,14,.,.,TGTGCCAGCAGTGATATTCTCGGGGCCAACGTCCTGACTTTC,CASSDILGANVLTF
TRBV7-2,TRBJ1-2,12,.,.,TGTGCCAGCAGCTTAAACAGCTATGGCTACACCTTC,CASSLNSYGYTF
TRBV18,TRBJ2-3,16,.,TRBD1,TGTGCCAGCTCACCACCGTGGACAGGGTACACAGATACGCAGTATTTT,CASSPPWTGYTDTQYF
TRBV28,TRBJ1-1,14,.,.,TGTGCCAGCAGTTTACTTTACTCGGGGACTGAAGCTTTCTTT,CASSLLYSGTEAFF
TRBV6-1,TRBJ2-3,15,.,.,TGTGCCAGCAGTGAACACCCAATCTCCGCCGGTACGCAGTATTTT,CASSEHPISAGTQYF
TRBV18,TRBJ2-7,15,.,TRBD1,TGTGCCAGCTCACCTCTTACAGGGGGCATGTACGAGCAGTACTTC,CASSPLTGGMYEQYF
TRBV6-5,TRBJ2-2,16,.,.,TGTGCCAGCAGTTACTCGGAGGGGAGGCGAACCGGGGAGCTGTTTTTT,CASSYSEGRRTGELFF
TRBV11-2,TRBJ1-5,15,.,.,TGTGCCAGCAGCTTAGAGGGGGCTAGCAATCAGCCCCAGCATTTT,CASSLEGASNQPQHF
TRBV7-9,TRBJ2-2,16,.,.,TGTGCCAGCAGCCCAAGAGGGTTCCCGAACACCGGGGAGCTGTTTTTT,CASSPRGFPNTGELFF
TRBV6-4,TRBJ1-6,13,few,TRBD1,TGTGCCAGCAGTGAACAGGGGAATTCACCCCTCCACTTT,CASSEQGNSPLHF
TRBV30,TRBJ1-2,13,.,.,TGTGCCTGGAGAGCGGGGGAAGACTATGGCTACACCTTC,CAWRAGEDYGYTF
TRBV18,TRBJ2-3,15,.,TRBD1,TGTGCCAGCTCACTGACAGGGAGTAGGACAGATACGCAGTATTTT,CASSLTGSRTDTQYF
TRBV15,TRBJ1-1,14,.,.,TGTGCCACCAGCAGAGCCGGGGAGGGAACTGAAGCTTTCTTT,CATSRAGEGTEAFF
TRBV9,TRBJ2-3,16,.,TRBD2,TGTGCCAGCAGCGTCGGACTAGCGGGGGGGCAAGATACGCAGTATTTT,CASSVGLAGGQDTQYF
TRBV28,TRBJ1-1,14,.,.,TGTGCCAGCGGCGGGTGGGCCATGAACACTGAAGCTTTCTTT,CASGGWAMNTEAFF
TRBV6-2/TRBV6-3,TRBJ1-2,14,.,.,TGTGCCAGCAGTCGATCCGGGACTCACCAAGGCTACACCTTC,CASSRSGTHQGYTF
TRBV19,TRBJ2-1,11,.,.,TGTGCCAGTATGGTACAGAATGAGCAGTTCTTC,CASMVQNEQFF
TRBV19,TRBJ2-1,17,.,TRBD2,TGTGCCAGTAGTATGAGGGAGTCTAGCGGGGGGTACAATGAGCAGTTCTTC,CASSMRESSGGYNEQFF
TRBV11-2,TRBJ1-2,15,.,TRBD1,TGTGCCAGCAGCCAAAGCGGGACAGGGGGCTATGGCTACACCTTC,CASSQSGTGGYGYTF
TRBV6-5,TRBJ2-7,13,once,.,TGTGCCAGCAGTCTACAGGGATCCTACGAGCAGTACTTC,CASSLQGSYEQYF
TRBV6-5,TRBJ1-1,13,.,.,TGTGCCAGCAGCCAGACTATGAACACTGAAGCTTTCTTT,CASSQTMNTEAFF
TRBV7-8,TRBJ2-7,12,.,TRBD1,TGTGCCAGCAGCTTCGACAGGGGGGTGCAGTACTTC,CASSFDRGVQYF
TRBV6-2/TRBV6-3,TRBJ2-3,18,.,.,TGTGCCAGCAGTTACGATATACGGATTGGACTTAATACAGATACGCAGTATTTT,CASSYDIRIGLNTDTQYF
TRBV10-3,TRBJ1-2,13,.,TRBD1,TGTGCCATCAGTCTACAGGGGAACCATGGCTACACCTTC,CAISLQGNHGYTF
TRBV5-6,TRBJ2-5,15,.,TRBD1,TGTGCCAGCAGCCCATCTGACAGGGATGCAGGGACCCAGTACTTC,CASSPSDRDAGTQYF
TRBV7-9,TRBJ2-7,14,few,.,TGTGCCAGCAGCTTAGACGGTGCCGGGGGCGAGCAGTACTTC,CASSLDGAGGEQYF
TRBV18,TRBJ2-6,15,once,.,TGTGCCAGCTCACTAGAGGTATCTGGGGCCAACGTCCTGACTTTC,CASSLEVSGANVLTF
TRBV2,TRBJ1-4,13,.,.,TGTGCCAGCAGTAGGAGGCTTAATGAAAAACTGTTTTTT,CASSRRLNEKLFF
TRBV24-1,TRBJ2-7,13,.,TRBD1,TGTGCCACCAGTGATTCCGACAGGGCCGAGCAGTACTTC,CATSDSDRAEQYF
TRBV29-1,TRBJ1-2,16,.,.,TGCAGCGTTGAAGCTTTATGGGGCCCCGCCTCCGGGGGCTACACCTTC,CSVEALWGPASGGYTF
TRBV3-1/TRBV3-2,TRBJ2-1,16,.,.,TGTGCCAGCAGTTCCGACCTGGGCCGGGACTACAATGAGCAGTTCTTC,CASSSDLGRDYNEQFF
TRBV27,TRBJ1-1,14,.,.,TGTGCCAGCAGCCGATATACAGGGTCAACTGAAGCTTTCTTT,CASSRYTGSTEAFF
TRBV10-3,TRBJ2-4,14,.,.,TGTGCCGCGAGTAGGGGGGGAGGCAAAAACATTCAGTACTTC,CAASRGGGKNIQYF
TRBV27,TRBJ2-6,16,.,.,TGTGCCAGCAGGGACAGCCCAGGCTCTGGGGCCAACGTCCTGACTTTC,CASRDSPGSGANVLTF
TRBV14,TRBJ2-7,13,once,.,TGTGCCAGCAGCCAAGTCCCATCCTACGAGCAGTACTTC,CASSQVPSYEQYF
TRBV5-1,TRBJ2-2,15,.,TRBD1,TGCGCCAGCAGCTGGGGACAGGGCTCCACCGGGGAGCTGTTTTTT,CASSWGQGSTGELFF
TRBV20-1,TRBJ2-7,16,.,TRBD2,TGCAGTGCTAGTTCGGTCTTCCGAGCGGGGACTTACGAGCAGTACTTC,CSASSVFRAGTYEQYF
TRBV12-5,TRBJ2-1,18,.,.,TGTGCTAGTGGTTTGGTCGATTTTATCGGAGACTCCTACAATGAGCAGTTCTTC,CASGLVDFIGDSYNEQFF
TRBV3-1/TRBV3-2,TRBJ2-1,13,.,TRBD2,TGTGCCAGCAGCCAGGGAGGGGTCAATGAGCAGTTCTTC,CASSQGGVNEQFF
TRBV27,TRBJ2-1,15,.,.,TGTGCCAGCAGTTATGGCGGGGGCCTCTACAATGAGCAGTTCTTC,CASSYGGGLYNEQFF
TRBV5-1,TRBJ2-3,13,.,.,TGCGCCAGCAGCTTGGGGCGCGGGGATACGCAGTATTTT,CASSLGRGDTQYF
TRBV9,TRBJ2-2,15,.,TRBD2,TGTGCCAGCAGCGTAGGGGGGACTATGGCCGGGGAGCTGTTTTTT,CASSVGGTMAGELFF
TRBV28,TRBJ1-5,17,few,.,TGTGCCAGCAGACTGGCGGGTAAGGCAATTAGCAATCAGCCCCAGCATTTT,CASRLAGKAISNQPQHF
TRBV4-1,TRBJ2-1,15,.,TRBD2,TGCGCCAGCAGCCCACTAGCGGGGGGTAGGAATGAGCAGTTCTTC,CASSPLAGGRNEQFF
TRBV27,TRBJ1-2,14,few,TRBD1,TGTGCCAGCAGGGGACAGGGCAATGGTAGTGGCTACACCTTC,CASRGQGNGSGYTF
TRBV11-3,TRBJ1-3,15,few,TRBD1,TGTGCCAGCAGCCAGGGGGCCTCCTCTGGAAACACCATATATTTT,CASSQGASSGNTIYF
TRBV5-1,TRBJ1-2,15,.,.,TGCGCCAGCAGCCAAGATACAGGCCCCCAAGGGGGTCACACCTTC,CASSQDTGPQGGHTF
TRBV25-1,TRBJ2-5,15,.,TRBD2,TGTGCCAGCAGTGAAATAGCGGGGTTTGAGGAGACCCAGTACTTC,CASSEIAGFEETQYF
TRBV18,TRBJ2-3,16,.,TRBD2,TGTGCCAGCTCACCATATATTAGCGGGGGAGCAGATACGCAGTATTTT,CASSPYISGGADTQYF
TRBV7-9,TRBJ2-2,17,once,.,TGTGCCAGCAGCTCCATCCGTCCAGCGGGCGAAACCGGGGAGCTGTTTTTT,CASSSIRPAGETGELFF
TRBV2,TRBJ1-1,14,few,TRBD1,TGTGCCAGCAACACCGGGACAGGGGATACTGAAGCTTTCTTT,CASNTGTGDTEAFF
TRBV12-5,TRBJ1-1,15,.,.,TGTGCTAGTGGTTTGGTAATCGGTGTTGGCACTGAAGCTTTCTTT,CASGLVIGVGTEAFF